Presented here are 9 T cell receptor beta chains from one specimen sequenced in a study of blood T cell repertoires in COVID-19. Repertoires were generated with immunoSEQ multiplex PCR, while TCRdb's copy carries only in-frame clones and drops some. This sample has over 150,000 clones, with 87% found just once. The sample was peripheral blood. The receptors come from a woman in her sixties or seventies with COVID-19, enrolled during active disease.

The rearrangement joins TRBV3-1 (or the pseudogene TRBV3-2) to TRBJ1-1; D is perhaps TRBD1 (5 bases). V lost 4 bases, J lost 2 bases, and 11 bases lay in between. Germline assignment: CDR1 LGHDT and CDR2 YNNKEL (reference sequence). The CDR3 has 14 residues. The DNA of the CDR3 is TGTGCCAGCAGCCGAGGGGAGGTTAACACTGAAGCTTTCTTT. It is translated as CASSRGEVNTEAFF.

The V and J genes are TRBV7-3 and TRBJ2-3; D gene uncertain. The CDR3 runs to 12 residues. The ends were cut back, 5 bases at V and 6 bases at J, with 9 bases in the middle. CDR1 and CDR2 (germline): SGHTA, FQGTGA. CDR3 nucleotides: TGTGCCAGCAGCCCATACGGGGATACGCAGTATTTT. Its translation is CASSPYGDTQYF.

The V gene is TRBV29-1, the J gene TRBJ2-7, with 9 bases fitting TRBD1. The CDR3 totals 14 residues. The J segment lost 1 base and the V segment lost 7 bases, leaving 8 bases of the junction unmatched. Germline-derived CDR1 and CDR2 are SQVTM and ANQGSEA. The DNA for the CDR3 is TGCAGCGCTTCCCGGGACAGGGCGTCCTACGAGCAGTACTTC. Amino acids: CSASRDRASYEQYF.

The chain recombines TRBV6-5 with TRBJ2-6; tentatively, D is TRBD2 (6 bases). This CDR3 has 15 residues. CDR1 is MNHEY and CDR2 is SVGAGI in the germline V gene. The V end was cut by 5 bases, the J end by 5 bases, with 13 bases between. CDR3 in DNA: TGTGCCAGCAGTCGGAGGGGTAGCTGGGCCAACGTCCTGACTTTC. This sequence encodes CASSRRGSWANVLTF.

J is TRBJ2-2 and V is TRBV5-4; maybe TRBD2 (5 bases). The germline V and J ends were trimmed by 2 bases and 3 bases, with 11 bases remaining between them. Looked up from germline, CDR1 is SGHNT and CDR2 is YYREEE (reference sequence). This CDR3 has 15 residues. CDR3 sequence reads: CASSFARGYTGELFF. DNA for the CDR3: TGTGCCAGCAGCTTCGCACGGGGATACACCGGGGAGCTGTTTTTT.

This chain connects TRBV7-3 to TRBJ2-1; D may be TRBD2 (6 bases). The length of the CDR3 is 13 residues. The germline V gene has CDR1 SGHTA and CDR2 FQGTGA. V was shortened by 3 bases and J by 5 bases, with 8 bases between the two germline ends. The CDR3 reads CASSFGGDNEQFF. CDR3 nucleotides: TGTGCCAGCAGCTTCGGCGGGGACAATGAGCAGTTCTTC.

V gene TRBV19 combines with J gene TRBJ2-7; TRBD2 matches 14 bases. V lost 5 bases, J lost 6 bases, and 6 bases stayed unmatched. Germline V gives CDR1 LNHDA, CDR2 SQIVND (reference sequence). CDR3 length: 15 amino acids. As DNA, the CDR3 is TGTGCCAGTAGTCCCGGACTAGCGGGAGGAGGCGAGCAGTACTTC. Translation: CASSPGLAGGGEQYF.

This chain connects TRBV4-1 to TRBJ1-4, with 11 bases that match TRBD1. J lost 8 bases, V lost 6 bases, and 8 bases had no gene match. Germline assignment: CDR1 MGHRA and CDR2 YSYEKL. The CDR3 totals 15 residues. CDR3 protein: CASSQGQGGVEKLFF. In DNA form, the CDR3 reads TGCGCCAGCAGTCAGGGACAGGGGGGCGTCGAAAAACTGTTTTTT.

CDR3 loop: CASSGTGAGNTIYF. The CDR3 DNA reads TGTGCCAGCAGCGGGACAGGAGCGGGAAACACCATATATTTT. The chain is built from TRBV6-5 and TRBJ1-3, with TRBD1 matching over 8 bases. The CDR3 spans 14 residues. The V and J ends lost 6 bases and 4 bases, in that order; junction bases with no gene match: 5. Germline lookup yields CDR1 MNHEY and CDR2 SVGAGI.